This passage covers 29 T cell receptor beta chains from one sample sequenced in a study of CD8+ T cells in alopecia areata. Treatment of the sample: oral pan-JAK inhibitor, 5-10 mg twice daily. Following extraction, RNA underwent reverse transcription to cDNA, which served as the sequencing template. TCRdb keeps only in-frame clones here, not all; method: immunoSEQ multiplex PCR. The sample lists about 180,000 clones; roughly half were seen once. Here the sequenced sample was CD8+ T cells sorted from blood, taken at roughly week 53, from a patient treated with tofacitinib. The receptor set was obtained from a human donor with alopecia areata.

This rearrangement joins TRBV19 to TRBJ1-1; perhaps TRBD1 as D (5 bases). CDR3 length equals 11 residues. Trimming took 8 bases from V and 11 from J, leaving 15 bases between them. The germline gives CDR1 LNHDA, CDR2 SQIVND (reference sequence). The CDR3 sequence: CASGDAPRAFF. The CDR3 DNA is TGTGCCAGTGGGGACGCTCCACGGGCTTTCTTT.

The chain uses TRBV2 and TRBJ1-1; possible D gene TRBD1, 5 bases. V was clipped by 7 bases and J by 1 base, with 13 bases between them. The CDR3 sequence is 14 residues long. Per the germline V gene, CDR1 is SNHLY and CDR2 is FYNNEI. The CDR3 reads CASIPRDWNTEAFF. For the CDR3, the DNA is TGTGCCAGCATCCCCCGGGACTGGAACACTGAAGCTTTCTTT. Full variable domain (missing parts from reference TRBV2 and TRBJ1-1): EPEVTQTPSHQVTQMGQEVILRCVPISNHLYFYWYRQILGQKVEFLVSFYNNEISEKSEIFDDQFSVERPDGSNFTLKIRSTKLEDSAMYFCASIPRDWNTEAFFGQGTRLTVV.

This chain connects TRBV5-6 to TRBJ2-7, with 8 bases aligning to TRBD1. Germline V gene data show CDR1 as SGHDT and CDR2 as YYEEEE. V shed 3 bases and J 5 bases; nucleotides not matched to a gene: 4. This CDR3 is built from 13 residues. The CDR3 here is CASSSDRAHEQYF. CDR3 bases: TGTGCCAGCAGCTCGGACAGGGCCCACGAGCAGTACTTC.

This chain uses TRBV6-5 with TRBJ2-7; perhaps TRBD1 as D (6 bases). The germline V gene encodes CDR1 MNHEY and CDR2 SVGAGI. V lost 2 bases to trimming and J lost 2 bases, with 10 bases between them. The CDR3 extends over 14 amino acids. The CDR3 DNA is TGTGCCAGCAGTTACGGGGACACACCCTACGAGCAGTACTTC. Encoded protein: CASSYGDTPYEQYF.

This clone has a handful of counts. The chain uses TRBV2 and TRBJ1-5; a weak D match, TRBD1 (5 bases). From germline, CDR1 is SNHLY and CDR2 FYNNEI. V was trimmed by 7 bases and J by 3 bases, leaving 16 bases between them. This CDR3 comprises 15 residues. The CDR3 nucleotides read TGTGCCAGCAAAGATTTAGACAGCTTCAATCAGCCCCAGCATTTT. This encodes CASKDLDSFNQPQHF.

The rearrangement uses TRBV6-5 and TRBJ2-7, with D possibly called TRBD1 or TRBD2 (5 bases each). In germline, CDR1 is MNHEY, CDR2 SVGAGI. The germline V and J ends were trimmed by 4 bases and 2 bases, with 18 bases remaining between them. The CDR3 has 16 residues. The CDR3 bases are TGTGCCAGCAGTTCCACTGGGACGGGCCTTCCCTACGAGCAGTACTTC. It codes for CASSSTGTGLPYEQYF.

This clone came up a few times. The chain uses TRBV6-5 and TRBJ2-7; D remains unclear. The length of the CDR3 is 12 residues. The V end was cut by 6 bases, the J end by 1 base, with 7 bases between. The germline V gene encodes CDR1 MNHEY and CDR2 SVGAGI. In DNA form, the CDR3 reads TGTGCCAGCAGCCTTCTTTCCTACGAGCAGTACTTC. It is translated as CASSLLSYEQYF.

This clone was recorded a few times. The chain links TRBV5-1 to TRBJ2-2, with 7 bases identical to TRBD2. CDR1 is SGHRS and CDR2 is YFSETQ in the germline V gene. The V segment lost 1 base and the J segment 3 bases; nucleotides outside the gene matches: 3. CDR3 length: 15 residues. The CDR3 loop is CASSLSSGYTGELFF. DNA of the CDR3: TGCGCCAGCAGCTTGTCTAGCGGCTACACCGGGGAGCTGTTTTTT. The full variable domain, its missing parts supplied by reference TRBV5-1 and TRBJ2-2, is KAGVTQTPRYLIKTRGQQVTLSCSPISGHRSVSWYQQTPGQGLQFLFEYFSETQRNKGNFPGRFSGRQFSNSRSEMNVSTLELGDSALYLCASSLSSGYTGELFFGEGSRLTVL.

The rearrangement joins TRBV7-8 to TRBJ1-4, with 12 bases fitting TRBD1. The CDR3 loop spans 15 amino acids. V gave up 1 base and J gave up 12 bases; unmatched junction bases: 6. The V gene's germline CDR1 is SGHVS and CDR2 FQNEAQ. This CDR3 reads CASSLDWDRGRQLFF. The CDR3 DNA follows: TGTGCCAGCAGCTTAGATTGGGACAGGGGGCGACAACTGTTTTTT.

Only a few counts were recorded for this clone. The genes are TRBV30 and TRBJ1-1; D not certain. This CDR3 spans 13 amino acids. Trimming shortened V by 0 bases and J by 1 base, and 6 bases separated the two germline ends. From germline, CDR1 is GTSNPN and CDR2 SVGIG (reference sequence). The DNA for the CDR3 is TGTGCCTGGAGTGTACATGGGAACACTGAAGCTTTCTTT. This translates into CAWSVHGNTEAFF.

This clone was seen a handful of times. The CDR3: CSGGDDGYTF. CDR3 coding DNA: TGCAGCGGGGGGGATGATGGCTACACCTTC. The chain joins TRBV29-1 to TRBJ1-2; D perhaps matches TRBD1 (5 bases). Germline V gene data show CDR1 as SQVTM and CDR2 as ANQGSEA. This CDR3 spans 10 amino acids. V lost 7 bases, J lost 6 bases, and 9 bases lay in between. Full variable domain (missing parts from reference TRBV29-1 and TRBJ1-2): SAVISQKPSRDICQRGTSLTIQCQVDSQVTMMFWYRQQPGQSLTLIATANQGSEATYESGFVIDKFPISRPNLTFSTLTVSNMSPEDSSIYLCSGGDDGYTFGSGTRLTVV.

This clone was seen just once. The genes are TRBV18 and TRBJ2-5; D uncertain. Germline-derived CDR1 and CDR2 are KGHSH and LQKENI. The CDR3 has 13 residues. The germline V and J ends were trimmed by 2 bases and 5 bases, with 9 bases remaining between them. This chain's CDR3 is CASSPDAAETQYF. The CDR3 DNA reads as TGTGCCAGCTCACCAGACGCGGCGGAGACCCAGTACTTC.

The table lists this clone with a few counts. This rearrangement joins TRBV19 to TRBJ2-1; D gene ambiguous. V lost 5 bases, J lost 6 bases, and 17 bases lay in between. In germline, CDR1 is LNHDA, CDR2 SQIVND (reference sequence). This CDR3 comprises 15 residues. In DNA, the CDR3 is TGTGCCAGTAGTTTGCTTGGCAGGTCTGTCAATGAGCAGTTCTTC. Its protein product is CASSLLGRSVNEQFF.

This clone was observed a handful of times. This CDR3 is also generated by other DNA sequences in the sample. This rearrangement joins TRBV5-1 to TRBJ2-7, with D possibly TRBD1 on 6 matching bases. Germline V gene data show CDR1 as SGHRS and CDR2 as YFSETQ. V gave up 1 base and J gave up 1 base, with 6 bases separating them. This CDR3 region has 13 residues. CDR3 sequence: CASSLRGSYEQYF. CDR3 nucleotides: TGCGCCAGCAGCTTGAGGGGGTCCTACGAGCAGTACTTC.

The chain has TRBV10-1 and TRBJ2-5; 8 nucleotides match TRBD1. Germline CDR1 and CDR2: WNHNN and SYGVQD (reference sequence). J was trimmed by 1 base and V by 3 bases; bases with no gene match: 1. This CDR3 is 14 amino acids long. CDR3 amino acids: CASSDGTGQETQYF. The CDR3 DNA follows: TGCGCCAGCAGTGACGGGACAGGCCAAGAGACCCAGTACTTC.

This chain connects TRBV4-3 to TRBJ2-1, with a weak D call TRBD1 (6 bases). V gave up 0 bases and J gave up 7 bases, with 16 bases separating them. Germline V lookup: CDR1 LGHNA, CDR2 YSLEER. The CDR3 has 16 residues. CDR3 protein: CASSQELGWGLNEQFF. The CDR3 region has the DNA TGCGCCAGCAGCCAAGAATTGGGGTGGGGGCTGAATGAGCAGTTCTTC.

The chain is built from TRBV5-6 and TRBJ2-5, with D uncertain. V was clipped by 4 bases and J by 5 bases, with 12 bases between them. CDR1 and CDR2 (germline): SGHDT, YYEEEE. The CDR3 is 13 amino acids. In nucleotides, the CDR3 is TGTGCCAGCAGCCAGGACCGCTCGGAGACCCAGTACTTC. Translating it yields CASSQDRSETQYF.

This clone turned up a few times. V and J are TRBV29-1 and TRBJ2-1, with no clear D. Trimming shortened V by 6 bases and J by 3 bases, and 12 bases separated the two germline ends. Looked up from germline, CDR1 is SQVTM and CDR2 is ANQGSEA. The CDR3 runs to 13 residues. CDR3 DNA sequence: TGCAGCGTCTCGTACCCTAGCTACAATGAGCAGTTCTTC. It translates to CSVSYPSYNEQFF.

This clone has a handful of counts. CDR3 protein: CASSSSQETQYF. CDR3 DNA: TGTGCCAGCAGCTCCTCCCAAGAGACCCAGTACTTC. The rearrangement joins TRBV7-9 to TRBJ2-5, with no clear D. The CDR3 spans 12 residues. V lost 4 bases, J lost 1 base, and 4 bases lay in between. Per germline, CDR1 SEHNR and CDR2 FQNEAQ (reference sequence).

The chain is built from TRBV30 and TRBJ1-6; D gene unclear. Trimming took 6 bases from V and 7 from J, leaving 13 bases between them. The CDR3 is 13 residues long. Germline V CDR1 and CDR2: GTSNPN, SVGIG (reference sequence). CDR3 DNA sequence: TGTGCCTGCCGGGTCAGCACCAATTCACCCCTCCACTTT. Amino acid sequence: CACRVSTNSPLHF. Full variable domain (outside the CDR3, taken from reference TRBV30 and TRBJ1-6): SQTIHQWPATLVQPVGSPLSLECTVEGTSNPNLYWYRQAAGRGLQLLFYSVGIGQISSEVPQNLSASRPQDRQFILSSKKLLLSDSGFYLCACRVSTNSPLHFGNGTRLTVT.

This clone turned up a few times. The rearrangement uses TRBV27 and TRBJ2-1; 11 bases agree with TRBD2. Germline-derived CDR1 and CDR2 are MNHEY and SMNVEV (reference sequence). V gave up 5 bases and J gave up 7 bases; unmatched junction bases: 7. The CDR3 runs 15 residues. CDR3 DNA sequence: TGTGCCAGCAGTCTTAGCGGGGGGGTAAGGAATGAGCAGTTCTTC. Translating it yields CASSLSGGVRNEQFF.

The rearrangement links TRBV13 to TRBJ2-5; no definite D call. The CDR3 is 15 residues long. From germline, CDR1 is PRHDT and CDR2 FYEKMQ (reference sequence). With 3 bases removed from V and 1 base from J, the gap between germline ends came to 12 bases. The CDR3 sequence is CASSLVKDLQETQYF. In DNA, the CDR3 is TGTGCCAGCAGCTTGGTAAAAGACCTCCAAGAGACCCAGTACTTC.

The chain links TRBV25-1 to TRBJ2-7; D might be TRBD2 (5 bases). Trimming left V 6 bases short and J 7 bases short, with 25 bases between. CDR3 length equals 16 residues. Looked up from germline, CDR1 is MGHDK and CDR2 is SYGVNS. The CDR3 sequence: CASSSSDSPHRVEQYF. The CDR3 nucleotides read TGTGCCAGCAGCTCCTCGGACTCGCCCCATAGGGTGGAGCAGTACTTC.

The chain couples TRBV4-1 to TRBJ1-2; tentatively, D is TRBD1 (6 bases). Germline-derived CDR1 and CDR2 are MGHRA and YSYEKL. Trimming removed 2 bases at V and 1 base at J, with 11 bases between. CDR3 size: 15 residues. The CDR3 sequence: CASSQPRQVNYGYTF. Here the CDR3 DNA reads TGCGCCAGCAGCCAACCCCGACAGGTTAACTATGGCTACACCTTC.

As to this clone: Other DNA sequences in the sample encode the same CDR3. The chain links TRBV18 to TRBJ1-1, with a tentative D call TRBD1 (5 bases). The CDR3 is 15 amino acids. With 3 bases removed from V and 0 bases from J, the gap between germline ends came to 11 bases. Germline CDR1 and CDR2: KGHSH and LQKENI. This CDR3 is CASSPPGTVNTEAFF. Written as DNA, the CDR3 is TGTGCCAGCTCACCTCCCGGGACCGTGAACACTGAAGCTTTCTTT. Based on the CDR3 plus reference TRBV18 and TRBJ1-1, the full variable domain is NAGVMQNPRHLVRRRGQEARLRCSPMKGHSHVYWYRQLPEEGLKFMVYLQKENIIDESGMPKERFSAEFPKEGPSILRIQQVVRGDSAAYFCASSPPGTVNTEAFFGQGTRLTVV.

The V gene is TRBV27, the J gene TRBJ2-3; D call uncertain. This CDR3 is built from 12 residues. Germline CDR1 is MNHEY and CDR2 is SMNVEV (reference sequence). V was pared by 4 bases and J by 1 base, with 3 bases between. CDR3 amino acids: CASSSGTDTQYF. The CDR3 DNA reads as TGTGCCAGCAGTTCAGGCACAGATACGCAGTATTTT.

The CDR3 DNA is TGTGCCAGCAGTGACCGGGGACAGGGAACAGATACGCAGTATTTT. It codes for CASSDRGQGTDTQYF. The chain recombines TRBV11-2 with TRBJ2-3, with 9 bases matching TRBD1. CDR3 length: 15 amino acids. V lost 6 bases and J lost 3; bases outside the gene matches: 7. Germline CDR1 SGHAT, CDR2 FQNNGV.

The rearrangement uses TRBV7-9 and TRBJ2-7; D gene ambiguous. V was trimmed by 5 bases and J by 1 base, leaving 12 bases between them. The germline V gene encodes CDR1 SEHNR and CDR2 FQNEAQ (reference sequence). CDR3 length: 14 residues. The CDR3 here is CASSTDPGSYEQYF. CDR3 nucleotides: TGTGCCAGCAGCACCGACCCTGGATCCTACGAGCAGTACTTC.

This clone was detected a few times. The V gene is TRBV27, the J gene TRBJ1-6, with D perhaps TRBD1 (5 bases). The CDR3 is made up of 14 amino acids. The germline V gene has CDR1 MNHEY and CDR2 SMNVEV (reference sequence). Trimming stripped 6 bases from V and 9 bases from J, with 15 bases between. The chain's CDR3 is CASSAAGRFSPLHF. CDR3 nucleotide sequence: TGTGCCAGCAGCGCCGCAGGGCGGTTTTCACCCCTCCACTTT.